These 7 T cell receptor beta chains originate from one sample sequenced in a study of blood T cell repertoires in COVID-19. Sequencing used immunoSEQ multiplex PCR; TCRdb keeps in-frame clones, though not all of them. The sample contains approximately 200,000 clones, about 85% of which appear only once. Sample: peripheral blood. The receptors originated from a man aged 40-50 years with acute or convalescent COVID-19.

This clone turned up a few times. The identical CDR3 is also encoded by other nucleotide sequences in the sample. CDR3 sequence (DNA): TGTGCCAGCAGCTTACAGGGGAACACTGAAGCTTTCTTT. This translates into CASSLQGNTEAFF. This rearrangement joins TRBV7-2 to TRBJ1-1, with a weak D call TRBD1 (5 bases). V lost 2 bases to trimming and J lost 1 base, with 5 bases between them. The germline V gene encodes CDR1 SGHTA and CDR2 FQGNSA. The CDR3 contains 13 residues.

The V and J genes are TRBV5-4 and TRBJ1-6; TRBD1 agrees at 10 bases. The CDR3 is 14 residues long. The germline CDR1 and CDR2 sequences are SGHNT and YYREEE (reference sequence). The ends lost 6 bases at V and 10 bases at J; junction bases unmatched: 7. CDR3 coding DNA: TGTGCCAGCACCCAAGGACAGGGGGAATCACCCCTCCACTTT. This gives the protein CASTQGQGESPLHF.

This clone is a singleton in its sample. The chain links TRBV11-2 to TRBJ1-1, with TRBD1 matching over 8 bases. Trimming took 3 bases from V and 4 from J; bases not matched to a gene: 1. CDR3 length: 13 residues. Germline CDR1 reads SGHAT; CDR2 reads FQNNGV. The CDR3 DNA sequence: TGTGCCAGCAGCTTTACAGGGGGCACTGAAGCTTTCTTT. Protein sequence: CASSFTGGTEAFF. Together with reference TRBV11-2 and TRBJ1-1, the CDR3 gives the full variable domain: EAGVAQSPRYKIIEKRQSVAFWCNPISGHATLYWYQQILGQGPKLLIQFQNNGVVDDSQLPKDRFSAERLKGVDSTLKIQPAKLEDSAVYLCASSFTGGTEAFFGQGTRLTVV.

This clone appeared a single time. This sequence joins TRBV6-6 and TRBJ1-1; D is uncertain. CDR3 length: 12 amino acids. The V and J ends lost 6 bases and 7 bases respectively, with 12 bases between them. Germline V gene sequence: CDR1 MNHNY, CDR2 SVGAGI (reference sequence). The CDR3 DNA sequence: TGTGCCAGCAGCGAGGGTGTAGGTGAAGCTTTCTTT. Amino acid sequence: CASSEGVGEAFF.

The chain combines TRBV29-1 with TRBJ2-3; D perhaps matches TRBD2 (7 bases). Germline values: CDR1 SQVTM, CDR2 ANQGSEA. The CDR3 consists of 14 residues. V gave up 7 bases and J gave up 3 bases, with 17 bases separating them. CDR3 residues: CSAPGGPRTDTQYF. CDR3 bases: TGCAGCGCCCCCGGGGGGCCCCGGACAGATACGCAGTATTTT.

The V gene is TRBV9, the J gene TRBJ2-2; D may be TRBD1 (6 bases). From germline, CDR1 is SGDLS and CDR2 YYNGEE. The V and J ends lost 3 bases and 4 bases respectively, with 10 bases between them. This CDR3 is built from 14 residues. In DNA, the CDR3 is TGTGCCAGCAGCGCACAGGGTCTCACCGGGGAGCTGTTTTTT. Protein: CASSAQGLTGELFF.

The genes are TRBV5-1 and TRBJ2-5, with 8 bases that match TRBD1. The germline CDR1 and CDR2 sequences are SGHRS and YFSETQ. The CDR3 loop spans 15 amino acids. The junction had 9 bases not matched to a gene; V was cut back by 4 bases and J by 4 bases. Here the CDR3 DNA reads TGCGCCAGCAGCCGGGAGACAGGGGTGGGAGAGACCCAGTACTTC. Residues: CASSRETGVGETQYF.